This T cell receptor beta chain was obtained from a study of blood T cell repertoires in COVID-19. Study background: The United States, Italy and Spain supplied acute and convalescent COVID-19 samples. The cDNA or gDNA used as material had been derived from T cells, B-cell-depleted T cells, or PBMCs.

The CDR3 loop spans 15 amino acids. Germline trimming cut 5 bases from V and 7 bases from J; bases unmatched to any gene: 11. CDR1 and CDR2 from the germline V gene are SEHNR and FQNEAQ (reference sequence). This clone was recorded only once. Original analysis: Estimates of nucleated cell counts were drawn from the amplification of reference gene primers. Profiling relied on immunoSEQ multiplex PCR, and the TCRdb table lists in-frame clones only, not all of them. That table furnishes V, J and clone size, whereas the DNA furnished D and trimming. The sample holds around 60,000 clones; less than 75% are singletons and the top ten take roughly 18%.

The receptor was isolated from a woman in her 50s with active or convalescent COVID-19. V is TRBV7-9 and J is TRBJ1-2; 9 positions match TRBD1. Source material: peripheral blood. DNA for the CDR3: TGTGCCAGCAGCCTACGGACAGGGGAAGGGGGTGGCTACACCTTC. Translated, it gives CASSLRTGEGGGYTF. The entire variable domain, with the rest obtained from reference TRBV7-9 and TRBJ1-2, is as follows: DTGVSQNPRHKITKRGQNVTFRCDPISEHNRLYWYRQTLGQGPEFLTYFQNEAQLEKSRLLSDRFSAERPKGSFSTLEIQRTEQGDSAMYLCASSLRTGEGGGYTFGSGTRLTVV.